Listed below are T cell receptor beta chains from one sample, sequenced in a study of cytomegalovirus exposure and HLA in healthy donors. Libraries were prepared by immunoSEQ multiplex PCR; TCRdb keeps only in-frame clonotypes and omits some of them. Here the sample spans 89,000 or so clones, approximately 84% being singletons. The specimen was PBMCs. These receptor sequences come from a woman aged 18-29 years in good health and CMV-seropositive. CDR3s include the opening cysteine and the closing phenylalanine or tryptophan. Fields, in order: CDR3 protein, CDR3 DNA, D gene, V gene, J gene, clone size. A D gene is named only where the DNA matches it firmly. Not all rows give a size; the values are once, few, many and, for expanded clones, a class.

CASSLDSYGYTF	TGCGCCAGCAGCCTCGACAGCTATGGCTACACCTTC	.	TRBV5-1	TRBJ1-2	.
CASSQTGGETQYF	TGTGCCAGCAGCCAGACAGGGGGAGAGACCCAGTACTTC	TRBD1	TRBV7-3	TRBJ2-5	.
CATSRDWGNQHYLNSGNTIYF	TGTGCCACCAGCAGAGATTGGGGCAACCAACACTATCTCAACTCTGGAAACACCATATATTTT	.	TRBV15	TRBJ1-3	.
CASSLESGTGSYEQYF	TGTGCTAGCAGCTTAGAGTCCGGGACTGGGTCCTACGAGCAGTACTTC	.	TRBV7-7	TRBJ2-7	.
CASADQDPPNYGYTF	TGTGCCAGCGCCGACCAGGATCCCCCTAACTATGGCTACACCTTC	.	TRBV6-6	TRBJ1-2	.
CASSLLTPQETQYF	TGCGCCAGCAGCTTGCTGACTCCACAAGAGACCCAGTACTTC	.	TRBV5-1	TRBJ2-5	.
CASSLWDRDYNEQFF	TGTGCCAGCAGCTTGTGGGACAGGGATTACAATGAGCAGTTCTTC	TRBD1	TRBV7-2	TRBJ2-1	.
CASSLSFGYTF	TGTGCCAGCAGTTTGTCCTTTGGCTACACCTTC	.	TRBV28	TRBJ1-2	.
CASSPLPGELFF	TGTGCCAGCAGCCCACTGCCCGGGGAGCTGTTTTTT	.	TRBV6-5	TRBJ2-2	.
CASTGGLAPWNEQFF	TGTGCCAGCACCGGGGGACTAGCTCCGTGGAATGAGCAGTTCTTC	TRBD2	TRBV2	TRBJ2-1	.
CASSAGQGAGGYGYTF	TGTGCCAGCAGTGCGGGACAGGGGGCCGGGGGCTATGGCTACACCTTC	TRBD1	TRBV6-1	TRBJ1-2	.
CASSWEIAVNYGYTF	TGTGCCAGCAGCTGGGAGATCGCAGTTAACTATGGCTACACCTTC	.	TRBV28	TRBJ1-2	few
CAWSVLSQGLDTQYF	TGTGCCTGGAGTGTACTAAGTCAGGGTTTGGATACGCAGTATTTT	.	TRBV30	TRBJ2-3	.
CASSSQDNEKLFF	TGTGCCAGCAGCTCTCAGGATAATGAAAAACTGTTTTTT	.	TRBV5-4	TRBJ1-4	few
CASTGWTDTQYF	TGTGCCAGTACCGGGTGGACAGATACGCAGTATTTT	.	TRBV5-6	TRBJ2-3	.
CASRGTAEETQYF	TGTGCCAGCAGGGGGACAGCCGAAGAGACCCAGTACTTC	TRBD1	TRBV6-5	TRBJ2-5	.
CASSQRSGSSTDTQYF	TGTGCCAGCAGCCAGAGGTCGGGTTCTAGCACAGATACGCAGTATTTT	.	TRBV5-6	TRBJ2-3	.
CVTSLELVFTDTQYF	TGTGTCACCAGCCTAGAGCTGGTATTCACAGATACGCAGTATTTT	.	TRBV15	TRBJ2-3	.
CASSLARDSQETQYF	TGTGCCAGCAGCTTAGCTAGGGACAGCCAAGAGACCCAGTACTTC	TRBD1	TRBV11-2	TRBJ2-5	once
CASSLVGIWRSPGNTIYF	TGTGCTAGCAGCTTAGTAGGAATCTGGAGATCTCCTGGAAACACCATATATTTT	.	TRBV7-7	TRBJ1-3	.
CASSEETGYTEAFF	TGTGCCAGCAGTGAGGAGACAGGGTACACTGAAGCTTTCTTT	TRBD1	TRBV2	TRBJ1-1	.
CASSQEGGQGLVANEKLFF	TGCGCCAGCAGCCAAGAAGGCGGACAGGGACTCGTTGCGAATGAAAAACTGTTTTTT	TRBD1	TRBV4-1	TRBJ1-4	.
CAWSHRVPSTDTQYF	TGTGCCTGGAGTCACAGGGTCCCTAGCACAGATACGCAGTATTTT	.	TRBV30	TRBJ2-3	once
CASSLTVERDYSNQPQHF	TGTGCCAGCAGTTTAACAGTAGAGCGGGACTATAGCAATCAGCCCCAGCATTTT	.	TRBV25-1	TRBJ1-5	.
CAWSVGLAGVRINIQYF	TGTGCCTGGAGTGTCGGCCTAGCGGGAGTCCGTATAAACATTCAGTACTTC	TRBD2	TRBV30	TRBJ2-4	.
CASSFYTSGAYEQYF	TGTGCCAGCAGCTTCTACACTAGCGGAGCCTACGAGCAGTACTTC	TRBD2	TRBV7-9	TRBJ2-7	.
CASRQRGGPTGELFF	TGTGCCAGCAGACAGCGGGGGGGCCCCACCGGGGAGCTGTTTTTT	TRBD2	TRBV27	TRBJ2-2	.
CASSLAQVVNYGYTF	TGTGCCAGCAGCTTGGCGCAGGTGGTTAACTATGGCTACACCTTC	.	TRBV5-8	TRBJ1-2	.
CASSAAHRTGGNSPLHF	TGTGCCAGCAGCGCAGCCCACCGGACAGGGGGTAATTCACCCCTCCACTTT	TRBD1	TRBV9	TRBJ1-6	.
CASSLRLQGARAFF	TGTGCCAGCAGCTTACGTCTACAGGGGGCCCGGGCTTTCTTT	TRBD1	TRBV7-2	TRBJ1-1	once
CASSLGASGQETQYF	TGTGCCAGCAGCTTAGGGGCTAGCGGCCAAGAGACCCAGTACTTC	TRBD2	TRBV7-9	TRBJ2-5	.
CASSSAGHQGSYEQYF	TGTGCCAGCAGCTCAGCGGGACACCAGGGTTCGTACGAGCAGTACTTC	.	TRBV9	TRBJ2-7	.
CASSDGQGPAGELFF	TGTGCCAGCAGTGACGGACAGGGGCCGGCCGGGGAGCTGTTTTTT	TRBD1	TRBV6-4	TRBJ2-2	.
CASSLGQGTYEQYF	TGTGCCAGCAGTCTCGGACAGGGTACATACGAGCAGTACTTC	TRBD1	TRBV27	TRBJ2-7	.
CASSQSTGGAWTYGYTF	TGTGCCAGCAGCCAGTCGACAGGGGGCGCGTGGACGTATGGCTACACCTTC	TRBD1	TRBV4-2	TRBJ1-2	once
CATSRARAINNEQFF	TGTGCCACCAGCAGAGCTCGAGCGATCAACAATGAGCAGTTCTTC	.	TRBV15	TRBJ2-1	.
CASSVGGAGANVLTF	TGTGCCAGCAGCGTAGGGGGGGCTGGGGCCAACGTCCTGACTTTC	.	TRBV9	TRBJ2-6	.
CASSLIDRDTEAFF	TGTGCCAGCAGCTTGATTGACAGGGACACTGAAGCTTTCTTT	TRBD1	TRBV11-1	TRBJ1-1	.
CASSYRSEDTINIQYF	TGTGCCAGCAGCTACCGCTCCGAGGACACGATAAACATTCAGTACTTC	.	TRBV7-3	TRBJ2-4	.
CASSGLGASRETQYF	TGTGCCAGCAGTGGTCTGGGGGCAAGTCGAGAGACCCAGTACTTC	.	TRBV25-1	TRBJ2-5	.
CASSHPLSAGGNNEQFF	TGCGCCAGCAGCCATCCGCTATCAGCGGGGGGCAACAATGAGCAGTTCTTC	TRBD2	TRBV4-1	TRBJ2-1	.
CSVEEATGPDGYTF	TGCAGCGTTGAAGAGGCTACAGGGCCTGATGGCTACACCTTC	.	TRBV29-1	TRBJ1-2	once
CASSLQTRSSDTQYF	TGTGCCAGCAGTTTACAGACTAGATCGTCAGATACGCAGTATTTT	.	TRBV4-2	TRBJ2-3	.
CASSTGQASTNEKLFF	TGTGCCAGCAGCACGGGACAGGCGTCAACTAATGAAAAACTGTTTTTT	TRBD1	TRBV7-9	TRBJ1-4	few
CASSDWGTANEKLFF	TGTGCCAGCAGTGATTGGGGGACAGCTAATGAAAAACTGTTTTTT	TRBD1	TRBV4-2	TRBJ1-4	.
CSAPDAEGLF	TGCAGTGCCCCAGATGCCGAGGGCCTTTTT	.	TRBV20-1	TRBJ2-3	.